This T cell receptor beta chain was observed in a study of graft-versus-host responses after intestinal transplantation. The wider study: As for transplant type, recipients had multivisceral, liver-intestinal, or isolated intestinal grafts. After anti-thymocyte globulin induction, recipients took tacrolimus and steroids for around three years. General study results and limits: Detected in recipient marrow were GvH clones, some of which were first observed in ileum or blood.

On this clone: Its antigen is currently unknown.

The CDR3 contains 13 residues. The V gene's germline CDR1 is SGHDN and CDR2 FVKESK. V was clipped by 4 bases and J by 7 bases; unmatched bases: 6. Profiled with immunoSEQ multiplex PCR; TCRdb holds only in-frame clones, not every one. The sample contains roughly 75,000 clones, around 92% of which appear only once. The chain has TRBV14 and TRBJ2-5, with 7 bases aligning to TRBD2. The origin of this receptor is a human donor who received an intestinal transplant. Sequenced material: unstimulated CD4+ T cells sorted from spleen or lymph node cells, taken before intestinal transplant. For the CDR3, the DNA is TGTGCCAGCAGCCCCTCCCTAGCGGCGACCCAGTACTTC. It translates to CASSPSLAATQYF.